The clone carrying this T cell receptor (beta chain) was picked up a small number of times. Its target is unknown. These data are taken from a study of identical twins. Study findings and constraints: Cross-sectional statistics, not tracking of the same donors, supported the conclusions. There were fewer insertions in abundant cord blood beta clonotypes, but memory repertoires showed no such pattern. A partial confounding effect on zero-insertion analyses could come from invariant MAIT and iNKT cells.

TCRdb analysed the 5' RACE reads with MiXCR anew, one entry per CDR3 protein. In the table there are hundreds of thousands of distinct CDR3 sequences, more than 9% of which are singletons. Germline CDR1 and CDR2: SGHVS and FNYEAQ. Trimming left V 5 bases short and J 5 bases short, with 10 bases between. The CDR3 is 13 amino acids. The same sample was also used in a study of yellow fever vaccine responses in identical twins.

The receptor was derived from a woman between 18 and 30 years old in good health. The source material was PBMCs. The chain combines TRBV7-6 with TRBJ2-1; tentative D call: TRBD1 (6 bases). The CDR3 region has the DNA TGTGCCAGCAGCCCCTGGACAGACAATGAGCAGTTCTTC. Its protein is CASSPWTDNEQFF.